Each of the 15 T cell receptor beta chains below was sequenced from the same sample in a study of blood T cell repertoires in COVID-19. Clones were read by immunoSEQ multiplex PCR, and TCRdb kept only the in-frame ones, dropping some. The data hold 200,000 to 250,000 clones, with approximately 88% observed a single time. Sample: PBMCs or T cells enriched from blood (not recorded which). The receptors come from a woman in her twenties or thirties who had been exposed to COVID-19.

The chain joins TRBV25-1 to TRBJ2-3; 7 bases are a match to TRBD1. V shed 0 bases, J shed 2 bases, and the junction held 5 bases outside the gene matches. The V gene's germline CDR1 is MGHDK and CDR2 SYGVNS. The CDR3 is 16 residues long. The CDR3 protein is CASSEYTDRDTDTQYF. The CDR3 DNA follows: TGTGCCAGCAGTGAATACACCGACAGGGACACAGATACGCAGTATTTT.

The V and J genes are TRBV29-1 and TRBJ1-2; no definite D call. The CDR3 covers 13 residues. From germline, CDR1 is SQVTM and CDR2 ANQGSEA. The V end lost 0 bases, the J end lost 4 bases, and 9 bases lay between the germline ends. CDR3: CSVEERVSYGYTF. The CDR3 bases are TGCAGCGTTGAAGAACGAGTTAGCTATGGCTACACCTTC.

The chain is built from TRBV5-4 and TRBJ1-1, with D possibly matching TRBD1 (5 bases). Germline CDR1 is SGHNT and CDR2 is YYREEE (reference sequence). The CDR3 consists of 17 residues. V shed 0 bases and J shed 0 bases, with 15 bases lying between them. The CDR3 DNA is TGTGCCAGCAGCTTGGATGGGGCCTCAGCCTTGAACACTGAAGCTTTCTTT. It specifies CASSLDGASALNTEAFF.

This clone has a count of ten or more. The CDR3 nucleotides read TGTGCCAGCAGCCAATTCTGGCGGGGGGGAGGAAATCAGCCCCAGCATTTT. The encoded protein is CASSQFWRGGGNQPQHF. The chain combines TRBV16 with TRBJ1-5; D is perhaps TRBD1 (5 bases). The V gene lost 1 base and the J gene lost 4 bases, with 17 bases spanning the gap. This CDR3 is 17 amino acids long. Germline values: CDR1 KGHSY, CDR2 FQNENV.

The CDR3 DNA sequence: TGTGCCAGCAGTGACCAGCGACTAGCGTCAACAGATACGCAGTATTTT. Its translation is CASSDQRLASTDTQYF. V and J are TRBV2 and TRBJ2-3; 8 bases line up with TRBD2. CDR3 size: 16 residues. Germline V gives CDR1 SNHLY, CDR2 FYNNEI. V shed 3 bases, J shed 3 bases, and the junction held 8 bases outside the gene matches.

In its sample, this clone was seen once. At the DNA level, this CDR3 is encoded by other sequences in the same sample as well. This chain connects TRBV2 to TRBJ2-5, with no clear D. Germline V gene lookup returns CDR1 SNHLY and CDR2 FYNNEI. The CDR3 totals 12 residues. V was trimmed by 4 bases and J by 2 bases, leaving 5 bases between them. CDR3 nucleotide sequence: TGTGCCAGCAGTGGTCAGCAAGAGACCCAGTACTTC. Translating it yields CASSGQQETQYF.

The chain uses TRBV9 and TRBJ2-3; D call uncertain. The germline gives CDR1 SGDLS, CDR2 YYNGEE. The CDR3 is 15 residues long. V lost 0 bases and J lost 5, with 13 bases in between. CDR3 in amino acids: CASSVVLSSGDTQYF. CDR3 DNA sequence: TGTGCCAGCAGCGTAGTGCTCAGTTCTGGAGATACGCAGTATTTT.

The rearrangement links TRBV5-4 to TRBJ2-7; 9 nucleotides align to TRBD2. Trimming removed 4 bases from V and 3 bases from J; junction bases left unmatched: 11. This CDR3 contains 16 residues. Germline V gives CDR1 SGHNT, CDR2 YYREEE (reference sequence). Written as DNA, the CDR3 is TGTGCCAGCAGCCGCGGTGGTAGCGGGAGTTTCTACGAGCAGTACTTC. This sequence encodes CASSRGGSGSFYEQYF.

The chain links TRBV5-1 to TRBJ1-1, with TRBD1 identical over 7 bases. Germline V gene lookup returns CDR1 SGHRS and CDR2 YFSETQ. V lost 4 bases, J lost 1 base, and 10 bases stayed unmatched. This CDR3 is 16 amino acids long. CDR3 loop: CASSAGAGQSNTEAFF. The DNA of the CDR3 is TGCGCCAGCAGCGCCGGGGCGGGACAGTCGAACACTGAAGCTTTCTTT.

V usage is TRBV27 and J usage is TRBJ1-2; a possible D gene is TRBD1 (5 bases). Trimming pared 6 bases from V and 14 bases from J, leaving 25 bases between. Germline CDR1 and CDR2: MNHEY and SMNVEV (reference sequence). This CDR3 has 14 amino acids. CDR3 sequence (DNA): TGTGCCAGCAGCCTAGGACACGCAAGTGAGGTTAAGACCTTC. It encodes CASSLGHASEVKTF.

This chain uses TRBV7-3 with TRBJ2-2; D uncertain. With 5 bases removed from V and 5 bases from J, the gap between germline ends came to 15 bases. The length of the CDR3 is 15 residues. Germline V gene lookup returns CDR1 SGHTA and CDR2 FQGTGA. This chain's CDR3 is CASSPLTRSTGELFF. For the CDR3, the DNA is TGTGCCAGCAGCCCCCTTACGAGGTCTACCGGGGAGCTGTTTTTT.

V is TRBV18 and J is TRBJ1-2, with D hard to call. The V end was cut by 5 bases, the J end by 0 bases, with 10 bases between. Per germline, CDR1 KGHSH and CDR2 LQKENI. The CDR3 sequence is 14 residues long. The CDR3 loop is CASSGGGANYGYTF. In nucleotides, the CDR3 is TGTGCCAGCTCAGGTGGCGGAGCTAACTATGGCTACACCTTC.

The chain couples TRBV18 to TRBJ2-7; 7 bases line up with TRBD1. CDR3 length: 14 residues. Looked up from germline, CDR1 is KGHSH and CDR2 is LQKENI. With 3 bases clipped from V and 3 bases from J, the junction kept 5 bases outside the gene matches. This CDR3 reads CASSPSGQNYEQYF. The CDR3 DNA reads TGTGCCAGCTCACCTTCGGGACAGAACTACGAGCAGTACTTC.

CDR3 loop: CASSSQRRHSYEQYF. The CDR3 DNA is TGTGCCAGCAGCTCTCAGCGGAGACACTCCTACGAGCAGTACTTC. V gene TRBV7-9 combines with J gene TRBJ2-7, with D possibly being TRBD2 (5 bases). From germline, CDR1 is SEHNR and CDR2 FQNEAQ (reference sequence). V shed 4 bases and J shed 0 bases, with 13 bases lying between them. CDR3 length: 15 amino acids.

The rearrangement joins TRBV6-2 or TRBV6-3 to TRBJ1-5; 7 bases agree with TRBD1. The CDR3 has 15 residues. The germline V gene encodes CDR1 MNHEY and CDR2 SVGEGT. After removal of 2 bases from V and 0 bases from J, the junction contained 1 base not matched to a gene. CDR3 bases: TGTGCCAGCAGTTACGACAGGGCTAGCAATCAGCCCCAGCATTTT. Its protein is CASSYDRASNQPQHF.